This T cell receptor beta chain was documented in a study of OX40 agonist ivuxolimab in advanced cancers. Method: immunoSEQ multiplex PCR; TCRdb's copy keeps in-frame clones and lacks some. The sample carries roughly 75,000 clones, 90% recorded once. This CDR3 contains 15 residues. Per germline, CDR1 SGDLS and CDR2 YYNGEE. The V end lost 0 bases, the J end lost 6 bases, and 14 bases lay between the germline ends. The receptor comes from an adult with an advanced solid tumor such as melanoma, head and neck, liver or kidney cancer. The specimen comprised CD4+ or CD8+ T cells sorted from blood, sampled in a trial of the OX40 agonist ivuxolimab. The V gene is TRBV9, the J gene TRBJ2-3, with D perhaps TRBD2 (7 bases). For the CDR3, the DNA is TGTGCCAGCAGCGTAGCCTTGGGGGGGGCCGATACGCAGTATTTT. Protein product: CASSVALGGADTQYF. Using reference TRBV9 and TRBJ2-3 for the parts outside the CDR3, the full variable domain is DSGVTQTPKHLITATGQRVTLRCSPRSGDLSVYWYQQSLDQGLQFLIQYYNGEERAKGNILERFSAQQFPDLHSELNLSSLELGDSALYFCASSVALGGADTQYFGPGTRLTVL.